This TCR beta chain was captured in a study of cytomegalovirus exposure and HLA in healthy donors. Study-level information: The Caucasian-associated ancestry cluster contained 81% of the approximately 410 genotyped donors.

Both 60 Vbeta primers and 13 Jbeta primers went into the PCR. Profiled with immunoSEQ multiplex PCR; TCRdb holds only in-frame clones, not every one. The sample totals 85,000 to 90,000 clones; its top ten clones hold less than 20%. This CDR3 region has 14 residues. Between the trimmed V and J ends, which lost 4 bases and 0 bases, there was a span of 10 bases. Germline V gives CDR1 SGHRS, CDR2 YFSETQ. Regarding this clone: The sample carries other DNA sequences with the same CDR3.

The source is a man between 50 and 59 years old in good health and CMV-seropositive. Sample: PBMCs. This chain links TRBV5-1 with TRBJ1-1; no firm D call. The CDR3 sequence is CASSPGSLNTEAFF. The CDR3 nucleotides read TGCGCCAGCAGCCCCGGGTCATTGAACACTGAAGCTTTCTTT. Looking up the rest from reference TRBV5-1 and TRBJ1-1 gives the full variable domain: KAGVTQTPRYLIKTRGQQVTLSCSPISGHRSVSWYQQTPGQGLQFLFEYFSETQRNKGNFPGRFSGRQFSNSRSEMNVSTLELGDSALYLCASSPGSLNTEAFFGQGTRLTVV.